What follows are 14 T cell receptor beta chains derived from one specimen sequenced in a study of T cell clones after liver transplantation. Sequenced by immunoSEQ multiplex PCR; TCRdb stores in-frame clones only, minus some. The data hold 95,000 to 110,000 clones, with more than 75% observed a single time. The sample in question was CD4+ T cells from blood, obtained before liver transplant. The receptor source for this set is a human donor who received a liver transplant.

This clone was seen more than once but under ten times. The J gene is TRBJ1-1, the V gene TRBV7-2, with no clear D. This CDR3 spans 15 amino acids. Germline lookup yields CDR1 SGHTA and CDR2 FQGNSA. V lost 2 bases, J lost 4 bases, and 14 bases lay in between. CDR3 coding DNA: TGTGCCAGCAGCTTATATCCGGCAGGAGCCACTGAAGCTTTCTTT. The encoded protein is CASSLYPAGATEAFF.

The chain joins TRBV7-2 to TRBJ1-2; TRBD1 might be the D (6 bases). CDR3 size: 14 residues. Germline CDR1 reads SGHTA; CDR2 reads FQGNSA. The V gene lost 1 base and the J gene lost 4 bases, with 10 bases spanning the gap. CDR3 bases: TGTGCCAGCAGCTTAGGGCCACAGGGCTATGGCTACACCTTC. Its protein is CASSLGPQGYGYTF. Filled out from reference TRBV7-2 and TRBJ1-2, the complete variable domain reads GAGVSQSPSNKVTEKGKDVELRCDPISGHTALYWYRQSLGQGLEFLIYFQGNSAPDKSGLPSDRFSAERTGGSVSTLTIQRTQQEDSAVYLCASSLGPQGYGYTFGSGTRLTVV.

This sequence joins TRBV28 and TRBJ2-7; D not resolved. The germline V and J ends were trimmed by 2 bases and 0 bases, with 8 bases remaining between them. Germline assignment: CDR1 MDHEN and CDR2 SYDVKM. CDR3 length: 14 residues. CDR3: CASSLVGYSYEQYF. CDR3 nucleotides: TGTGCCAGCAGTTTAGTCGGGTACTCCTACGAGCAGTACTTC.

The chain uses TRBV9 and TRBJ2-7, with 7 bases lining up with TRBD2. V shed 2 bases, J shed 5 bases, and the junction held 10 bases outside the gene matches. Germline V lookup: CDR1 SGDLS, CDR2 YYNGEE. This CDR3 comprises 15 residues. CDR3 bases: TGTGCCAGCAGCGTCAGTATTACTAGCGACCACGAGCAGTACTTC. Encoded protein: CASSVSITSDHEQYF.

This clone was counted once. J is TRBJ1-1 and V is TRBV7-2; 7 bases fit TRBD1. The germline CDR1 and CDR2 sequences are SGHTA and FQGNSA. The CDR3 sequence is 14 residues long. V was pared by 2 bases and J by 4 bases, with 4 bases of the junction left unmatched. The CDR3 spells CASSLLAGGTEAFF. CDR3 sequence (DNA): TGTGCCAGCAGCTTATTAGCAGGGGGCACTGAAGCTTTCTTT.

The chain employs TRBV9 and TRBJ2-5; 7 bases agree with TRBD2. This CDR3 contains 18 residues. Germline V gives CDR1 SGDLS, CDR2 YYNGEE. J gave up 5 bases and V 0 bases, and 16 bases lay outside the gene matches. The CDR3 nucleotides are TGTGCCAGCAGCGTAGGCCCCAGCGGGACCTTCTCGTGGGAGACCCAGTACTTC. It is translated as CASSVGPSGTFSWETQYF.

The chain joins TRBV18 to TRBJ1-4; 9 nucleotides line up with TRBD1. V was pared by 2 bases and J by 5 bases, with 9 bases of the junction left unmatched. The CDR3 is 17 amino acids. In germline, CDR1 is KGHSH, CDR2 LQKENI. CDR3 sequence (DNA): TGTGCCAGCTCACCAACCTCACAAGGACAGGGGAATGAAAAACTGTTTTTT. It specifies CASSPTSQGQGNEKLFF. Complete variable domain (other parts from reference TRBV18 and TRBJ1-4): NAGVMQNPRHLVRRRGQEARLRCSPMKGHSHVYWYRQLPEEGLKFMVYLQKENIIDESGMPKERFSAEFPKEGPSILRIQQVVRGDSAAYFCASSPTSQGQGNEKLFFGSGTQLSVL.

V is TRBV7-9 and J is TRBJ1-4; 11 bases fit TRBD1. V shed 5 bases, J shed 8 bases, and the junction held 10 bases outside the gene matches. There are 16 residues in the CDR3. CDR1 SEHNR and CDR2 FQNEAQ come from the germline V gene (reference sequence). CDR3 coding DNA: TGTGCCAGCAGCCCTTACCCGGACAGGGGGCGGGAAAAACTGTTTTTT. It yields the protein CASSPYPDRGREKLFF.

This chain connects TRBV6-5 to TRBJ1-1, with 10 bases fitting TRBD1. The germline V gene encodes CDR1 MNHEY and CDR2 SVGAGI. The CDR3 spans 14 residues. With 2 bases clipped from V and 6 bases from J, the junction kept 3 bases outside the gene matches. The chain's CDR3 is CASSYGQGGSEAFF. The CDR3 bases are TGTGCCAGCAGTTACGGACAGGGGGGCTCTGAAGCTTTCTTT.

The chain is built from TRBV7-8 and TRBJ1-5, with D possibly being TRBD1 (6 bases). V dropped 5 bases and J dropped 6 bases, with 17 bases sitting between them. The CDR3 runs 15 residues. Germline V gives CDR1 SGHVS, CDR2 FQNEAQ. CDR3 protein: CASSPSRWGLQPQHF. The CDR3 region has the DNA TGTGCCAGCAGCCCATCCAGATGGGGGCTTCAGCCCCAGCATTTT.

This clone counts as medium-sized. CDR3 nucleotides: TGTGCCAGTAGTATAGATCGATCGGGACAGGGGGTTTTTGGCTACACCTTC. Protein product: CASSIDRSGQGVFGYTF. This chain links TRBV19 with TRBJ1-2; 11 positions agree with TRBD1. CDR1 and CDR2 from the germline V gene are LNHDA and SQIVND (reference sequence). The CDR3 runs to 17 residues. Losses at the gene ends were 0 bases for V and 7 bases for J; bases not matched to a gene: 10.

The chain uses TRBV11-2 and TRBJ2-3, with D unresolved. Germline V gene sequence: CDR1 SGHAT, CDR2 FQNNGV. V was clipped by 0 bases and J by 4 bases, with 5 bases between them. The CDR3 length is 13 residues. The CDR3 is CASSLDRADTQYF. The CDR3 coding sequence is TGTGCCAGCAGCTTAGATAGAGCAGATACGCAGTATTTT. The variable domain in full, completed from reference TRBV11-2 and TRBJ2-3, reads EAGVAQSPRYKIIEKRQSVAFWCNPISGHATLYWYQQILGQGPKLLIQFQNNGVVDDSQLPKDRFSAERLKGVDSTLKIQPAKLEDSAVYLCASSLDRADTQYFGPGTRLTVL.

The CDR3 nucleotides read TGTGCCAGCCGCCGGAGTTCTGAAGCTTTCTTT. It translates to CASRRSSEAFF. The V call is TRBV6-1, the J call TRBJ1-1; D is unclear. With 8 bases removed from V and 6 bases from J, the gap between germline ends came to 10 bases. The germline CDR1 and CDR2 sequences are MNHNS and SASEGT. The length of the CDR3 is 11 residues.

This clone was observed a handful of times. The chain links TRBV7-8 to TRBJ2-7, with 7 nucleotides matching TRBD2. The germline V gene encodes CDR1 SGHVS and CDR2 FQNEAQ. J gave up 2 bases and V 5 bases, and 6 bases lay outside the gene matches. The CDR3 has 14 residues. The DNA for the CDR3 is TGTGCCAGCAGCAGACCCGGACTAGCCTACGAGCAGTACTTC. Residues: CASSRPGLAYEQYF.